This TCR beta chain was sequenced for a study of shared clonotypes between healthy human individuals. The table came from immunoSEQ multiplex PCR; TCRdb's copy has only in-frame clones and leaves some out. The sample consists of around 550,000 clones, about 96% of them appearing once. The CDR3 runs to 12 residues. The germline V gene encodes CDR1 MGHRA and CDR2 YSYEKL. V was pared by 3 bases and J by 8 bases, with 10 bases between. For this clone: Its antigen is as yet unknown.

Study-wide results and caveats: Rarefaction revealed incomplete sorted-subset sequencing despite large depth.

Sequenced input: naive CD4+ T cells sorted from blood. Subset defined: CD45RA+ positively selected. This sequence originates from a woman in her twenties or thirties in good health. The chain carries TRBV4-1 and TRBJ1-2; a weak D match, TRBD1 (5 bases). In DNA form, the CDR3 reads TGCGCCAGCAGCCAGGCGCAGGGAGGCTACACCTTC. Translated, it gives CASSQAQGGYTF.